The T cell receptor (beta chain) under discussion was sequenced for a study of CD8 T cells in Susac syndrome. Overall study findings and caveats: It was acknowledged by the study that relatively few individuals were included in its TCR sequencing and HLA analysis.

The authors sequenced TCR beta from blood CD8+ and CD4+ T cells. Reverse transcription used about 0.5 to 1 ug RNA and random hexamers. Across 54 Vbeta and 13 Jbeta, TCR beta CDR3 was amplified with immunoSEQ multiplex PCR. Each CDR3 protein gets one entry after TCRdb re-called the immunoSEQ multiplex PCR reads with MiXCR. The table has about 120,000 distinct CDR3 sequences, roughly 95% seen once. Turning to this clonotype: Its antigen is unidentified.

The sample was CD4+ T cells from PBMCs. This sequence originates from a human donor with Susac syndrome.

DNA of the CDR3: TGCAGCGTAACGGGACTAGCGGGAGGGCCTCGAGAGCAGTACTTC. Its protein product is CSVTGLAGGPREQYF. The V gene is TRBV29-1, the J gene TRBJ2-7; 16 bases are a match to TRBD2. The V gene end was trimmed by 6 bases and the J gene end by 7 bases; junction bases not matched to a gene: 9. This CDR3 comprises 15 residues. CDR1 and CDR2 (germline): SQVTM, ANQGSEA.